This T cell receptor (beta chain) came from a study of radiotherapy plus CTLA-4 blockade in lung cancer. Sequencing was performed with immunoSEQ multiplex PCR; in TCRdb, only in-frame clones are kept and a portion is missing. The profile shows some 34,000 clones, over 60% of them singletons. Germline V gene lookup returns CDR1 MRHNA and CDR2 SNTAGT. V lost 3 bases to trimming and J lost 2 bases, with 12 bases between them. The CDR3 has 15 residues. This clone turned up a few times. The sequencing used peripheral blood, collected from a patient treated with radiotherapy plus ipilimumab. This chain joins TRBV6-4 and TRBJ2-3; a weak D match, TRBD2 (7 bases). The clonotype originates from a human donor with non-small cell lung cancer who had stable disease on radiotherapy plus ipilimumab. The CDR3 DNA sequence: TGTGCCAGCAGTGAGTCCGCGGGGGCCACAGATACGCAGTATTTT. As protein: CASSESAGATDTQYF.